This T cell receptor (beta chain) was recorded in a study of long-term antiretroviral therapy in people with HIV. Study results and limitations: Blood obtained between 2004 and 2017 may reflect older ART regimens.

Running of the v3.0 immunoSEQ assay took place at survey level. Clones were read by immunoSEQ multiplex PCR, and TCRdb kept only the in-frame ones, dropping some. Here the sample spans some 25,000 clones, approximately 80% being singletons. Comments on this clone: Its antigen is unknown.

This CDR3 comprises 11 residues. Germline V lookup: CDR1 SGHTA, CDR2 FQGNSA. Trimming took off 4 bases at V and 3 bases at J, with 4 bases between the two ends. The sample was unsorted PBMCs, taken 4.3 years after starting antiretroviral therapy. The gene calls are TRBV7-2 and TRBJ2-7; D not certain. The receptor was derived from a man younger than 40 with HIV. CDR3 region: CASSSIYEQYF. The CDR3 nucleotides read TGTGCCAGCAGCTCCATCTACGAGCAGTACTTC.